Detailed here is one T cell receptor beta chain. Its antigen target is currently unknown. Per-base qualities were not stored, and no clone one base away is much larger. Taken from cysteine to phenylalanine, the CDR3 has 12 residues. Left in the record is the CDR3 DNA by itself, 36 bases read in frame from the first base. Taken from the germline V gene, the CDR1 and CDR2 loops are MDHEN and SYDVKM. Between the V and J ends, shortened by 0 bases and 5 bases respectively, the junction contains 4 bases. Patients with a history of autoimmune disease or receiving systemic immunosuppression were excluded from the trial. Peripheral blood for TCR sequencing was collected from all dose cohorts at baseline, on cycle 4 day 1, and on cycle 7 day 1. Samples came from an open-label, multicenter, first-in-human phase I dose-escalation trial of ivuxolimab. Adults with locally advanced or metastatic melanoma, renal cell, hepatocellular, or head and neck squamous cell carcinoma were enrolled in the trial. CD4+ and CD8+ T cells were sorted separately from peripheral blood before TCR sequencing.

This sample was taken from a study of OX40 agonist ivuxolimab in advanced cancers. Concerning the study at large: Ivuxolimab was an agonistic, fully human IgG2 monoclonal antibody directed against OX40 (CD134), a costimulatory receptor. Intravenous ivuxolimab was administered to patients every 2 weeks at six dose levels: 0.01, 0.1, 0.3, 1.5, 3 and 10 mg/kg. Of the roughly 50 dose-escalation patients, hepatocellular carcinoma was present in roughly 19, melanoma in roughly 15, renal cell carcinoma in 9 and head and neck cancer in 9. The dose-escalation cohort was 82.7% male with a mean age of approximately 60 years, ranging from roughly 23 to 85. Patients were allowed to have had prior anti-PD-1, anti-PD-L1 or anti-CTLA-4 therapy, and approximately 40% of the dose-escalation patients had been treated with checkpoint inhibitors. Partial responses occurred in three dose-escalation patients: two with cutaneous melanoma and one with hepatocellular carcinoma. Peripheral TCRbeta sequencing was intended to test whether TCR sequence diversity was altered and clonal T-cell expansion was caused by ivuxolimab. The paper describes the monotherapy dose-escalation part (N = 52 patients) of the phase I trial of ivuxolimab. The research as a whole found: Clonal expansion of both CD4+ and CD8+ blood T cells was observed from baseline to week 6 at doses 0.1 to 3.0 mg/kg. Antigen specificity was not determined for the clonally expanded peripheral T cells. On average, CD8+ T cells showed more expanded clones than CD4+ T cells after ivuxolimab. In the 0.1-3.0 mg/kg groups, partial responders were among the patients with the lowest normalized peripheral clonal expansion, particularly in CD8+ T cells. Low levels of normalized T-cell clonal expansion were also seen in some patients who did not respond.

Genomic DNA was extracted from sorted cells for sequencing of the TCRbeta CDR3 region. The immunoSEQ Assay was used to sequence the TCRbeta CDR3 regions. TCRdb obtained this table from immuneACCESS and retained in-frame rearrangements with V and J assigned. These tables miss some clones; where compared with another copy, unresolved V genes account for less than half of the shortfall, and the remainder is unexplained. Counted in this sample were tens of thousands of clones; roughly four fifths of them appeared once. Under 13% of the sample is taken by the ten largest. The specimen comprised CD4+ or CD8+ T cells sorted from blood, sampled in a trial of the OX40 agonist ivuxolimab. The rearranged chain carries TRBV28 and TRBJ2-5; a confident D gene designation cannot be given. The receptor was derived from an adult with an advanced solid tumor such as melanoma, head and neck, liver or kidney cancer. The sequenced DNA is TGTGCCAGCAGTTTATGGGGGGAGACCCAGTACTTC. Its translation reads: CASSLWGETQYF.